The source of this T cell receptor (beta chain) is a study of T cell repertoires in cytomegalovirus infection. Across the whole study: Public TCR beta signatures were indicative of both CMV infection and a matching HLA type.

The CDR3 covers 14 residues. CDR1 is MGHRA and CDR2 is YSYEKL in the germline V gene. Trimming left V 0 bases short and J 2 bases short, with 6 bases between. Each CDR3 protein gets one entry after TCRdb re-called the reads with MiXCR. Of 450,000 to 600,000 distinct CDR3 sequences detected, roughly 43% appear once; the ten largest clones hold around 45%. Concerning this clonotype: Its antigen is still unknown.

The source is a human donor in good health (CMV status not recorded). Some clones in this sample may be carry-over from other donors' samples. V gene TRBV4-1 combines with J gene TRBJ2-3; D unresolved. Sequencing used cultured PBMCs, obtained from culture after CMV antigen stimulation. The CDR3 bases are TGCGCCAGCAGCCAAGAACAGCACACAGATACGCAGTATTTT. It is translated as CASSQEQHTDTQYF.